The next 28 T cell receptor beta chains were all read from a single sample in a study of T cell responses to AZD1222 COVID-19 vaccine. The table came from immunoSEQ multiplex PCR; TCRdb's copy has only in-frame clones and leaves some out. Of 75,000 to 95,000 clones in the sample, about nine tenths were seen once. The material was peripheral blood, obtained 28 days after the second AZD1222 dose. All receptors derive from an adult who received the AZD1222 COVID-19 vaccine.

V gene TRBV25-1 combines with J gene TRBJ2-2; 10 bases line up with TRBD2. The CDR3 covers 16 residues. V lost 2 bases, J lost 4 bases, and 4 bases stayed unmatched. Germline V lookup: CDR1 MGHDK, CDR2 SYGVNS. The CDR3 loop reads CASSEGLAEITGELFF. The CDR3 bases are TGTGCCAGCAGTGAAGGACTAGCGGAAATCACCGGGGAGCTGTTTTTT.

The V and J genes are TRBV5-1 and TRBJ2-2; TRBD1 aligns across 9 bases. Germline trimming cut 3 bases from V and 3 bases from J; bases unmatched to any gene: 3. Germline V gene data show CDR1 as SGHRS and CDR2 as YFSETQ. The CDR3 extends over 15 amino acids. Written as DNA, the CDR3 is TGCGCCAGCAGCTATGGGACAGGGCACACCGGGGAGCTGTTTTTT. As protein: CASSYGTGHTGELFF.

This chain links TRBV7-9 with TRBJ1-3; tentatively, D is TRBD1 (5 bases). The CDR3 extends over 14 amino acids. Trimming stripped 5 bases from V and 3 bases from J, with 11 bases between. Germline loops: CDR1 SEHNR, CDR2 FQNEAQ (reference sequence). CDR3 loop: CASSQGGSGNTIYF. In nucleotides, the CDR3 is TGTGCCAGCAGCCAGGGTGGCAGTGGAAACACCATATATTTT.

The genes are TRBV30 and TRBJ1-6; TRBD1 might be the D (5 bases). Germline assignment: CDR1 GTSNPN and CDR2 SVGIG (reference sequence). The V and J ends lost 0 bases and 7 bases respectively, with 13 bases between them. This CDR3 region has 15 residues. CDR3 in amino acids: CAWSVLGGGNSPLHF. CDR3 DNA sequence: TGTGCCTGGAGTGTACTCGGGGGGGGAAATTCACCCCTCCACTTT.

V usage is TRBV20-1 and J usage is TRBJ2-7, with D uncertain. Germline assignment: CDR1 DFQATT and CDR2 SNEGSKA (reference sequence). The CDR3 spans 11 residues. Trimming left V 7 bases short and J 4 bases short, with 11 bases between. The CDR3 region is CSVRHEYEQYF. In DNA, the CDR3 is TGCAGTGTACGCCACGAGTACGAGCAGTACTTC.

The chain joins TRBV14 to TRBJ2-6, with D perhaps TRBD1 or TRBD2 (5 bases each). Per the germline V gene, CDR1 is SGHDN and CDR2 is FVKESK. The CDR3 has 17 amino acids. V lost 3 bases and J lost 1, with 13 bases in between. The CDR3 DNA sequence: TGTGCCAGCAGCCATGGGACGGTGGTATCTGGGGCCAACGTCCTGACTTTC. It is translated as CASSHGTVVSGANVLTF.

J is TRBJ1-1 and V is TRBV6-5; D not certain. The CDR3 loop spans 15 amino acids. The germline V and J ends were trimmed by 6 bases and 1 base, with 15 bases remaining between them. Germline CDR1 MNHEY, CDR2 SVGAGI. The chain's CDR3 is CASRRSSLENTEAFF. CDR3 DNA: TGTGCCAGCAGACGCTCTAGCCTAGAGAACACTGAAGCTTTCTTT.

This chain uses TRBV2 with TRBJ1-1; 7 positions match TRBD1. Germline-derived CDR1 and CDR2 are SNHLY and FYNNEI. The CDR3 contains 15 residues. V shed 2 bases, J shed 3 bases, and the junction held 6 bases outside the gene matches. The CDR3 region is CASSERGGWDTEAFF. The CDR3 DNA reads TGTGCCAGCAGTGAAAGAGGGGGCTGGGACACTGAAGCTTTCTTT.

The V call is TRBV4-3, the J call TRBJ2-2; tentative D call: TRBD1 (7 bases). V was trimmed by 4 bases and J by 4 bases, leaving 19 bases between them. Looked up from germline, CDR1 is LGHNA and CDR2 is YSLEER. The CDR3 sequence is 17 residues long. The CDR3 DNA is TGCGCCAGCAGCCGCAATGCCAGGGGGGAGAGCACCGGGGAGCTGTTTTTT. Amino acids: CASSRNARGESTGELFF.

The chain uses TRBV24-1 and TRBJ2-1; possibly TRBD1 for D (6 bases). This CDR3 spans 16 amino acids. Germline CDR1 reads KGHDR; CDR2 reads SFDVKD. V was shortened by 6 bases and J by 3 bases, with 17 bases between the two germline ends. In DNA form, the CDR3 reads TGTGCCACCAGTAACAAGGGGCAGGGGCTCTACAATGAGCAGTTCTTC. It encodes CATSNKGQGLYNEQFF.

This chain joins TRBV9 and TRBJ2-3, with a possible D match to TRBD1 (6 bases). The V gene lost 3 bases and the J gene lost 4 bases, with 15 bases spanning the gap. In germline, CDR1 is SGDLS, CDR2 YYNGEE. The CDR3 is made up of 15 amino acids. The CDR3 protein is CASSAVGGQPDTQYF. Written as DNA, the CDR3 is TGTGCCAGCAGCGCCGTCGGCGGACAGCCAGATACGCAGTATTTT.

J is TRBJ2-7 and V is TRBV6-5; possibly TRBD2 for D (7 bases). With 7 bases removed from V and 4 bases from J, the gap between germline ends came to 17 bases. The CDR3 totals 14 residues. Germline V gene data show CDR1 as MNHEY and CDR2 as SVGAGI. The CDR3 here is CASKSGTSTYEQYF. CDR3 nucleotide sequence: TGTGCCAGCAAAAGCGGGACATCCACTTACGAGCAGTACTTC.

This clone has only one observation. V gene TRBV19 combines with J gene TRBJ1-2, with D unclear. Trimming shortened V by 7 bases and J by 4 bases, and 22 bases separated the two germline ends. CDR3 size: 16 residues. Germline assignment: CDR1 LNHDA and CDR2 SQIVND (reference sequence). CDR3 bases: TGTGCCAGTATGGATTTAACCCAGGATGGAGCCTATGGCTACACCTTC. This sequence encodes CASMDLTQDGAYGYTF.

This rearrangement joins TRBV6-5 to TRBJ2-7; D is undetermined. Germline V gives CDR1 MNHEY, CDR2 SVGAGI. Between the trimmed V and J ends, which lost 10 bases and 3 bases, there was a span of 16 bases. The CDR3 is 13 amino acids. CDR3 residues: CATTPGGFYEQYF. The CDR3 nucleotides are TGTGCCACCACCCCGGGCGGTTTCTACGAGCAGTACTTC.

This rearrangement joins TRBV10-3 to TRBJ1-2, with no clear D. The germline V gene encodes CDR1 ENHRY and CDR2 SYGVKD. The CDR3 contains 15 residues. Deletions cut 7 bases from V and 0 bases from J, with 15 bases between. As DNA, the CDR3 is TGTGCCATCACGCCAGAAGGCCTAGCTAACTATGGCTACACCTTC. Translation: CAITPEGLANYGYTF.

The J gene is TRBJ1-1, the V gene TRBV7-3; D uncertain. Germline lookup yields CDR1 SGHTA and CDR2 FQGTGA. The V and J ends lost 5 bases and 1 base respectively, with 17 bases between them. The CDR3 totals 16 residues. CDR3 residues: CASSHHLLERNTEAFF. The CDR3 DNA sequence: TGTGCCAGCAGCCACCACCTGTTAGAAAGGAACACTGAAGCTTTCTTT.

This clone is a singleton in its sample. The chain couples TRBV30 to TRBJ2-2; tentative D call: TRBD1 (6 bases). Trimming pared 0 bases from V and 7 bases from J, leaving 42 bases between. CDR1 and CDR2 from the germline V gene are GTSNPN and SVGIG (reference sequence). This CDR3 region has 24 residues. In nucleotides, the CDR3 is TGTGCCTGGAGTGTACCCCGGTATAAGGGGGAAGGTTATCGTTCGCGGTCGTCCCACGGGGAGCTGTTTTTT. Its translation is CAWSVPRYKGEGYRSRSSHGELFF.

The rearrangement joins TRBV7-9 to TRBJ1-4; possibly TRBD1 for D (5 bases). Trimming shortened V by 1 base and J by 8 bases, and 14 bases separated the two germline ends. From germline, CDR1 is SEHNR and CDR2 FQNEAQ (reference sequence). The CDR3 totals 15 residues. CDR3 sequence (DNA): TGTGCCAGCAGCTTAGTCCCCGGGGCTCCGGAAAAACTGTTTTTT. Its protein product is CASSLVPGAPEKLFF.

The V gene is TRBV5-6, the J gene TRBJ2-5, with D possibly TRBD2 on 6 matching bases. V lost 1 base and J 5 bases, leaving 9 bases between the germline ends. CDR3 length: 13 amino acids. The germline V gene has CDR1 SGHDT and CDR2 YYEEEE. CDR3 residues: CASSLSGVETQYF. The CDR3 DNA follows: TGTGCCAGCAGCTTGTCGGGGGTGGAGACCCAGTACTTC.

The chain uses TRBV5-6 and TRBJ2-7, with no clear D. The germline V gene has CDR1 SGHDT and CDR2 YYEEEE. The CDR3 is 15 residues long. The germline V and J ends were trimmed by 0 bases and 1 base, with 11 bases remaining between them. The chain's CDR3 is CASSLAGPGSYEQYF. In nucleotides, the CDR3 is TGTGCCAGCAGCTTGGCCGGTCCAGGTTCCTACGAGCAGTACTTC.

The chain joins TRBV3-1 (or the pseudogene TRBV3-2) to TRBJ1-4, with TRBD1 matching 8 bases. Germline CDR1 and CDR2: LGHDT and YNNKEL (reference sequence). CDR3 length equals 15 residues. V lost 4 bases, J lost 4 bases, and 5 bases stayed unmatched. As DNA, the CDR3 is TGTGCCAGCAGCCGCACAGGACAGGGTAATGAAAAACTGTTTTTT. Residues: CASSRTGQGNEKLFF.

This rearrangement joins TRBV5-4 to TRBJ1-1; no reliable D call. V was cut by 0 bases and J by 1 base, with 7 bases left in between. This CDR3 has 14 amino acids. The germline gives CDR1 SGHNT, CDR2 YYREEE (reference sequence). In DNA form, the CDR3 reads TGTGCCAGCAGCTTGGATGCGGAGAACACTGAAGCTTTCTTT. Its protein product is CASSLDAENTEAFF.

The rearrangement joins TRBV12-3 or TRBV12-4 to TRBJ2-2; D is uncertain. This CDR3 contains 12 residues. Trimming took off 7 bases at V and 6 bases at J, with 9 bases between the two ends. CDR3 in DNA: TGTGCCAGCATTGCAGTCCCCGGGGAGCTGTTTTTT. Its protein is CASIAVPGELFF.

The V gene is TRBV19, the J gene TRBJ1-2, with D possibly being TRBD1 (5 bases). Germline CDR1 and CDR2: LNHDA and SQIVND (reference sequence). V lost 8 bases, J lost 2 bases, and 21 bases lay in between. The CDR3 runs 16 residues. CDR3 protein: CASRVGSGPRNYGYTF. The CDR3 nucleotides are TGTGCCAGTCGAGTCGGGTCGGGACCCCGCAACTATGGCTACACCTTC.

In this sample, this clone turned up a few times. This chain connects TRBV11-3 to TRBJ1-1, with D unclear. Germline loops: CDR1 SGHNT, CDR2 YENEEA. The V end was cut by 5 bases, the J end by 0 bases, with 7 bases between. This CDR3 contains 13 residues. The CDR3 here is CASSATLNTEAFF. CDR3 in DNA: TGTGCCAGCAGCGCAACCTTGAACACTGAAGCTTTCTTT.

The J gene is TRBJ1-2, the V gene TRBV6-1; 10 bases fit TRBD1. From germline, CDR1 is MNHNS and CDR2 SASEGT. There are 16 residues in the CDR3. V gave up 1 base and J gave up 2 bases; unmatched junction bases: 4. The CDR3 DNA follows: TGTGCCAGCAGTGAAGTTCCGGGACAGGGGAACTATGGCTACACCTTC. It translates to CASSEVPGQGNYGYTF.

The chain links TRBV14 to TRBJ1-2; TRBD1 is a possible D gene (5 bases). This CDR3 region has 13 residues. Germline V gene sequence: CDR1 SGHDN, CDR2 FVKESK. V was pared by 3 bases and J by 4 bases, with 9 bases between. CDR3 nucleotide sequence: TGTGCCAGCAGCCAGACAGCGGGCTATGGCTACACCTTC. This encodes CASSQTAGYGYTF.

The CDR3 is CASSVGSGTEAFF. CDR3 DNA: TGTGCCAGCAGCGTAGGGTCCGGCACTGAAGCTTTCTTT. The V call is TRBV9, the J call TRBJ1-1; D gene unclear. The CDR3 totals 13 residues. Germline V CDR1 and CDR2: SGDLS, YYNGEE. V shed 0 bases and J shed 4 bases, with 7 bases lying between them.